The 18 T cell receptor beta chains below were found in one sample sequenced in a study of T cell responses to AZD1222 COVID-19 vaccine. The protocol was immunoSEQ multiplex PCR, while the TCRdb copy is restricted to in-frame clones and leaves out a portion. The sample has under 200,000 clones; just over 90% are singletons. The sample was peripheral blood, taken on day 0 of AZD1222 vaccination. These receptors all stem from an adult in good health.

The V and J genes are TRBV30 and TRBJ1-4; D unclear. The CDR3 sequence is 14 residues long. CDR1 GTSNPN and CDR2 SVGIG come from the germline V gene (reference sequence). Between the trimmed V and J ends, which lost 1 base and 8 bases, there was a span of 14 bases. The CDR3 spells CAWSASAIDEKLFF. CDR3 DNA sequence: TGTGCCTGGAGTGCCTCTGCCATTGACGAAAAACTGTTTTTT. Supplemented by reference TRBV30 and TRBJ1-4, the full variable domain reads SQTIHQWPATLVQPVGSPLSLECTVEGTSNPNLYWYRQAAGRGLQLLFYSVGIGQISSEVPQNLSASRPQDRQFILSSKKLLLSDSGFYLCAWSASAIDEKLFFGSGTQLSVL.

This clone was observed once. The chain links TRBV5-1 to TRBJ1-6, with 8 positions matching TRBD1. CDR3 size: 18 residues. The junction had 18 bases not matched to a gene; V was cut back by 3 bases and J by 10 bases. Germline V gene data show CDR1 as SGHRS and CDR2 as YFSETQ. The CDR3 DNA follows: TGCGCCAGCAGCTCGACGAGAATTGGACAGGGAGGGGAGTCACCCCTCCACTTT. Protein: CASSSTRIGQGGESPLHF.

The V call is TRBV28, the J call TRBJ1-5; weak D call: TRBD1 (5 bases). V was pared by 8 bases and J by 3 bases, with 20 bases between. This CDR3 is 16 amino acids long. Germline V gene sequence: CDR1 MDHEN, CDR2 SYDVKM. The CDR3 here is CASQQETGVFNQPQHF. The CDR3 DNA reads as TGTGCCAGCCAACAAGAAACGGGGGTCTTCAATCAGCCCCAGCATTTT.

The chain uses TRBV5-1 and TRBJ1-1; TRBD1 matches 7 bases. Germline-derived CDR1 and CDR2 are SGHRS and YFSETQ. Trimming took 5 bases from V and 4 from J; bases not matched to a gene: 5. The CDR3 has 13 residues. As DNA, the CDR3 is TGCGCCAGCAGTCCGGACAGGCGCACTGAAGCTTTCTTT. Protein: CASSPDRRTEAFF.

The J gene is TRBJ1-3, the V gene TRBV4-3; no definite D call. V dropped 2 bases and J dropped 0 bases, with 11 bases sitting between them. Germline-derived CDR1 and CDR2 are LGHNA and YSLEER. The CDR3 is made up of 16 amino acids. CDR3 in amino acids: CASSQLDQLSGNTIYF. CDR3 nucleotides: TGCGCCAGCAGCCAATTGGATCAGCTCTCTGGAAACACCATATATTTT.

The rearrangement uses TRBV4-1 and TRBJ1-2; D not certain. V lost 2 bases and J lost 2, with 9 bases in between. Germline CDR1 is MGHRA and CDR2 is YSYEKL. The CDR3 extends over 14 amino acids. The CDR3 is CASSQPNRNYGYTF. The DNA for the CDR3 is TGCGCCAGCAGCCAACCCAATAGGAACTATGGCTACACCTTC.

The chain has TRBV4-1 and TRBJ2-2; no reliable D call. The CDR3 totals 14 residues. Germline lookup yields CDR1 MGHRA and CDR2 YSYEKL. V lost 0 bases and J 11 bases, leaving 13 bases between the germline ends. DNA for the CDR3: TGCGCCAGCAGCCAAGAATACGGTGGCACAGAGCTGTTTTTT. Its protein is CASSQEYGGTELFF.

The chain couples TRBV10-1 to TRBJ2-7; D possibly corresponds to TRBD2 (6 bases). The length of the CDR3 is 12 residues. Per the germline V gene, CDR1 is WNHNN and CDR2 is SYGVQD (reference sequence). V was pared by 4 bases and J by 6 bases, with 10 bases between. CDR3 DNA: TGCGCCAGCAGTGTTGGAGGGGCCGAGCAGTACTTC. This translates into CASSVGGAEQYF.

The chain links TRBV18 to TRBJ1-2; 10 positions match TRBD1. Germline CDR1 and CDR2: KGHSH and LQKENI. The CDR3 contains 16 residues. Unmatched junction bases numbered 3, after V lost 0 bases and J lost 2 bases. DNA of the CDR3: TGTGCCAGCTCACCACCTTCGACAGGGGGCAACTATGGCTACACCTTC. Amino acid sequence: CASSPPSTGGNYGYTF.

This clone was found once. This rearrangement joins TRBV29-1 to TRBJ1-2; D might be TRBD1 (5 bases). In germline, CDR1 is SQVTM, CDR2 ANQGSEA. CDR3 length equals 12 residues. The germline V and J ends were trimmed by 5 bases and 4 bases, with 11 bases remaining between them. CDR3 bases: TGCAGCGTTTCGGGCAGGGTCTATGGCTACACCTTC. Translation: CSVSGRVYGYTF.

The chain recombines TRBV5-1 with TRBJ1-2; D not resolved. This CDR3 comprises 12 residues. Germline CDR1 is SGHRS and CDR2 is YFSETQ. Trimming stripped 0 bases from V and 0 bases from J, with 0 bases between. The CDR3 reads CASSLANYGYTF. The CDR3 nucleotides read TGCGCCAGCAGCTTGGCTAACTATGGCTACACCTTC.

The J gene is TRBJ1-1, the V gene TRBV19, with 7 bases identical to TRBD1. V lost 6 bases, J lost 2 bases, and 15 bases stayed unmatched. Germline lookup yields CDR1 LNHDA and CDR2 SQIVND (reference sequence). The length of the CDR3 is 17 residues. DNA of the CDR3: TGTGCCAGTAGATCCCGACGAACAGGGGCTGGAAACACTGAAGCTTTCTTT. Translated, it gives CASRSRRTGAGNTEAFF. The variable domain in full, completed from reference TRBV19 and TRBJ1-1, reads DGGITQSPKYLFRKEGQNVTLSCEQNLNHDAMYWYRQDPGQGLRLIYYSQIVNDFQKGDIAEGYSVSREKKESFPLTVTSAQKNPTAFYLCASRSRRTGAGNTEAFFGQGTRLTVV.

J is TRBJ1-2 and V is TRBV7-2; D might be TRBD1 (6 bases). Germline V gives CDR1 SGHTA, CDR2 FQGNSA. V lost 2 bases and J lost 2, with 12 bases in between. CDR3 length: 15 residues. Written as DNA, the CDR3 is TGTGCCAGCAGCTTAAGGACAGTGGCCAACTATGGCTACACCTTC. The encoded protein is CASSLRTVANYGYTF.

The DNA of the CDR3 is TGCGCCAGCAGCCCTAGCGGGGTCACAGATACGCAGTATTTT. As protein: CASSPSGVTDTQYF. This chain links TRBV4-3 with TRBJ2-3; 9 bases match TRBD2. This CDR3 is built from 14 residues. Trimming cost V 4 bases and J 2 bases; bases outside gene matches: 1. From germline, CDR1 is LGHNA and CDR2 YSLEER.

The table lists this clone with a count of one. The chain is built from TRBV6-1 and TRBJ1-2; weak D call: TRBD1 (6 bases). With 4 bases removed from V and 9 bases from J, the gap between germline ends came to 24 bases. CDR1 is MNHNS, CDR2 SASEGT, per germline. The CDR3 is 16 residues long. The CDR3 region has the DNA TGTGCCAGCAGTGGTTTGTTTACTGGGACACTAGCGAGCTACACCTTC. This sequence encodes CASSGLFTGTLASYTF.

V gene TRBV19 combines with J gene TRBJ1-5, with 9 bases aligning to TRBD1. Germline V gives CDR1 LNHDA, CDR2 SQIVND (reference sequence). CDR3 length equals 15 residues. V was clipped by 5 bases and J by 7 bases; unmatched bases: 9. This CDR3 is CASSAQTGGGQPQHF. The CDR3 DNA reads TGTGCCAGTAGTGCCCAAACAGGGGGCGGGCAGCCCCAGCATTTT.

The chain combines TRBV27 with TRBJ1-3; D remains ambiguous. There are 15 residues in the CDR3. Germline loops: CDR1 MNHEY, CDR2 SMNVEV (reference sequence). V lost 6 bases to trimming and J lost 0 bases, with 12 bases between them. This chain's CDR3 is CASSSTDSSGNTIYF. For the CDR3, the DNA is TGTGCCAGCAGCTCGACCGATAGCTCTGGAAACACCATATATTTT.

The chain links TRBV3-1 (or the pseudogene TRBV3-2) to TRBJ1-2; no firm D call. There are 11 residues in the CDR3. Germline V gene sequence: CDR1 LGHDT, CDR2 YNNKEL (reference sequence). Trimming took off 4 bases at V and 8 bases at J, with 8 bases between the two ends. Here the CDR3 reads CASSPGWGYTF. In DNA, the CDR3 is TGTGCCAGCAGCCCGGGGTGGGGCTACACCTTC.